Presented here are 14 T cell receptor beta chains from one specimen sequenced in a study of T cells after posttransplantation cyclophosphamide (dated by TCRdb to the mid-2010s). Library preparation employed the immunoSEQ multiplex PCR assay. The source is immuneACCESS, and TCRdb retained only in-frame sequences with V and J called. Part of the clones is not carried over; for the studies checked, unresolved V genes explain less than half of this, and the remainder is unexplained. Across this sample there are over 20,000 clones, with approximately 98% seen only once. Roughly 0.12% of the sample belongs to the ten largest clones. The sequenced sample consisted of naive CD8+ T cells sorted from PBMCs. The receptors come from a middle-aged man in good health, CMV-negative, and a related stem cell transplant donor.

This chain connects TRBV28 to TRBJ1-4, with a tentative D call TRBD1 (5 bases). CDR3 length: 14 amino acids. Germline values: CDR1 MDHEN, CDR2 SYDVKM. Trimming stripped 3 bases from V and 6 bases from J, with 11 bases between. CDR3 sequence: CASSLAGGDEKLFF. The DNA for the CDR3 is TGTGCCAGCAGTTTGGCGGGGGGAGATGAAAAACTGTTTTTT.

This chain joins TRBV6-5 and TRBJ2-5, with 9 positions matching TRBD2. The J call is in doubt because the DNA end fits TRBJ2-7 better. Germline values: CDR1 MNHEY, CDR2 SVGAGI. There are 15 residues in the CDR3. This CDR3 is CASSYGAGGPYEQYF. DNA for the CDR3: TGTGCCAGCAGTTACGGCGCGGGAGGGCCCTACGAGCAGTACTTC.

The gene calls are TRBV19 and TRBJ2-2, with D possibly TRBD1 on 6 matching bases. The CDR3 has 15 amino acids. V shed 3 bases and J shed 4 bases, with 12 bases lying between them. Germline V CDR1 and CDR2: LNHDA, SQIVND (reference sequence). In DNA, the CDR3 is TGTGCCAGTAGTATTTTGCCAGGGGTCACCGGGGAGCTGTTTTTT. It encodes CASSILPGVTGELFF.

The rearrangement uses TRBV2 and TRBJ2-2, with D possibly TRBD2 on 7 matching bases. Per the germline V gene, CDR1 is SNHLY and CDR2 is FYNNEI. The CDR3 is made up of 14 amino acids. The V and J ends lost 8 bases and 1 base respectively, with 11 bases between them. CDR3 in DNA: TGTGCCAGCGGGGAGGGGGGGAACACCGGGGAGCTGTTTTTT. This translates into CASGEGGNTGELFF.

The chain uses TRBV19 and TRBJ2-2; possibly TRBD2 for D (6 bases). Germline V lookup: CDR1 LNHDA, CDR2 SQIVND (reference sequence). The CDR3 spans 13 residues. V dropped 5 bases and J dropped 6 bases, with 10 bases sitting between them. CDR3 region: CASSSRLAGELFF. Written as DNA, the CDR3 is TGTGCCAGTAGTTCTCGACTAGCCGGGGAGCTGTTTTTT.

As regards this clone: The junction shows a germline mismatch at one end, possibly a read error. The chain combines TRBV7-7 with TRBJ2-5; 7 bases fit TRBD1. Germline-derived CDR1 and CDR2 are SSHAT and FNYEAQ (reference sequence). This CDR3 contains 15 residues. The CDR3 sequence is CASSRVTGSQETQYF. CDR3 bases: TGTGCTAGCAGTCGTGTGACAGGGAGCCAAGAGACCCAGTACTTC.

The rearrangement joins TRBV4-1 to TRBJ1-2; 11 bases are shared with TRBD1. This CDR3 spans 13 amino acids. CDR1 MGHRA and CDR2 YSYEKL come from the germline V gene. J lost 10 bases, V lost 5 bases, and 6 bases had no gene match. The CDR3 is CASSVGTGGDYTF. The DNA of the CDR3 is TGCGCCAGCAGCGTCGGGACAGGGGGAGACTACACCTTC.

The chain links TRBV29-1 to TRBJ2-7; D remains ambiguous. Germline V lookup: CDR1 SQVTM, CDR2 ANQGSEA. CDR3 length: 12 amino acids. The V end was cut by 4 bases, the J end by 3 bases, with 10 bases between. The chain's CDR3 is CSVVLQFYEQYF. CDR3 coding DNA: TGCAGCGTTGTTCTACAGTTCTACGAGCAGTACTTC.

The gene calls are TRBV6-5 and TRBJ2-7; no firm D call. The CDR3 runs 15 residues. The V gene lost 5 bases and the J gene lost 1 base, with 15 bases spanning the gap. Germline V gene lookup returns CDR1 MNHEY and CDR2 SVGAGI. CDR3 DNA: TGTGCCAGCAGTCGTGGGCAGGCAGCATCCTACGAGCAGTACTTC. Translated, it gives CASSRGQAASYEQYF.

The gene calls are TRBV28 and TRBJ2-1, with 9 positions matching TRBD1. Germline trimming cut 4 bases from V and 5 bases from J; bases unmatched to any gene: 6. The CDR3 runs 15 residues. Germline CDR1 reads MDHEN; CDR2 reads SYDVKM. The CDR3 loop reads CASSSRTGVDNEQFF. Written as DNA, the CDR3 is TGTGCCAGCAGTTCCCGGACAGGGGTCGACAATGAGCAGTTCTTC. The complete variable domain, with remaining parts taken from reference TRBV28 and TRBJ2-1, reads DVKVTQSSRYLVKRTGEKVFLECVQDMDHENMFWYRQDPGLGLRLIYFSYDVKMKEKGDIPEGYSVSREKKERFSLILESASTNQTSMYLCASSSRTGVDNEQFFGPGTRLTVL.

This rearrangement joins TRBV28 to TRBJ2-1, with 11 bases identical to TRBD2. Trimming took 5 bases from V and 2 from J; bases not matched to a gene: 5. The germline V gene encodes CDR1 MDHEN and CDR2 SYDVKM. The CDR3 consists of 16 residues. The CDR3 DNA sequence: TGTGCCAGCAGTACCCCTAGCGGGAGGACCTACAATGAGCAGTTCTTC. Its protein is CASSTPSGRTYNEQFF. Complete variable domain (other parts from reference TRBV28 and TRBJ2-1): DVKVTQSSRYLVKRTGEKVFLECVQDMDHENMFWYRQDPGLGLRLIYFSYDVKMKEKGDIPEGYSVSREKKERFSLILESASTNQTSMYLCASSTPSGRTYNEQFFGPGTRLTVL.

CDR3 protein: CASSQSGGSSYEQYF. The CDR3 DNA reads as TGCGCCAGCAGCCAGTCTGGCGGTTCCTCCTACGAGCAGTACTTC. V is TRBV4-1 and J is TRBJ2-7, with D unclear. The length of the CDR3 is 15 residues. Trimming took off 3 bases at V and 0 bases at J, with 12 bases between the two ends. Germline V gives CDR1 MGHRA, CDR2 YSYEKL.

This clone was recorded only once. The chain combines TRBV4-1 with TRBJ2-2; D is undetermined. Between the trimmed V and J ends, which lost 3 bases and 4 bases, there was a span of 9 bases. This CDR3 has 14 amino acids. Per the germline V gene, CDR1 is MGHRA and CDR2 is YSYEKL. DNA of the CDR3: TGCGCCAGCAGCCAGGGTCAGCGCACCGGGGAGCTGTTTTTT. Protein product: CASSQGQRTGELFF.

The rearrangement uses TRBV15 and TRBJ1-1; D might be TRBD1 (6 bases). The CDR3 consists of 15 residues. The V end was cut by 4 bases, the J end by 0 bases, with 12 bases between. Germline V gene data show CDR1 as LNHNV and CDR2 as YYDKDF (reference sequence). In DNA form, the CDR3 reads TGTGCCACCAGCACCCACAGGGCACTGAACACTGAAGCTTTCTTT. Amino acid sequence: CATSTHRALNTEAFF.